This T cell receptor beta chain stems from a study of lymphopenia after photon versus proton radiotherapy. Germline CDR1 reads MNHNY; CDR2 reads SVGAGI (reference sequence). V lost 4 bases, J lost 7 bases, and 14 bases lay in between. The CDR3 is 14 amino acids. Data came from immunoSEQ multiplex PCR; TCRdb stores just in-frame clones and leaves some out. This sample has 37,000 or so clones, with about 83% found just once. Findings and caveats of the study: Under photons, naive T cells and diversity fell while effector/memory populations rose. Oligoclonal CD8+ Temra expansion after nadir drove photon patients' diversity drop. Post-nadir TCR diversity decline inversely tracked overall survival among those who died.

A word on this clone: Its target is not known.

This receptor was obtained from a man aged 50 to 59 with gastric cancer. This material consisted of peripheral blood, taken from a patient treated with photon-based radiotherapy. The chain links TRBV6-6 to TRBJ1-5; TRBD1 is a possible D gene (6 bases). The CDR3 protein is CASSLRGAVQPQHF. The CDR3 nucleotides read TGTGCCAGCAGTTTAAGGGGGGCAGTGCAGCCCCAGCATTTT.